The T cell receptor beta chain under discussion was sequenced for a study of blood T cell dynamics during melanoma immunotherapy. At the level of the study: First-line therapy was either pembrolizumab or nivolumab with ipilimumab for metastatic melanoma.

As for time point: week 3, after first cycle of checkpoint inhibitor. The CDR3 runs to 15 residues. Germline assignment: CDR1 SGDLS and CDR2 YYNGEE. J was trimmed by 5 bases and V by 3 bases; bases with no gene match: 7. Study observations and caveats: Whether repertoire-driving clones were melanoma-specific could not be determined.

Concerning this clone itself: The antigen is not known.

Clones were sequenced by immunoSEQ multiplex PCR, and TCRdb holds only the in-frame ones, with some missing. The sample lists 4,000 to 5,000 clones, almost 90% occurring once. The sequenced sample was blood, obtained from a patient treated with checkpoint blockade. This receptor was identified in a human donor with melanoma. This chain links TRBV9 with TRBJ2-1, with 8 bases that match TRBD1. CDR3 loop: CASSAPDRGDNEQFF. Here the CDR3 DNA reads TGTGCCAGCAGCGCGCCCGACAGGGGTGACAATGAGCAGTTCTTC.